Sequencing of this T cell receptor (beta chain) was carried out in a study of PD-L1 blockade in urothelial cancer. Study details: Blood analysis occurred 3 weeks (second dose) and 6 weeks after treatment start.

The CDR3 has 16 residues. Deletions cut 3 bases from V and 8 bases from J, with 23 bases between. In germline, CDR1 is SGHTS, CDR2 YDEGEE. Data came from immunoSEQ multiplex PCR; TCRdb stores just in-frame clones and leaves some out. The sample has 35,000 to 45,000 clones; about 90% are singletons. Time point reported: peripheral blood 6 weeks after treatment start. This receptor was taken from a man between 65 and 79 years old with urothelial cancer. The chain has TRBV5-8 and TRBJ1-2; D not resolved. The sample was PBMCs, taken around atezolizumab (anti-PD-L1) treatment. The CDR3 spells CASSSPPRVLQGGYTF. CDR3 DNA sequence: TGTGCCAGCAGCTCCCCTCCCCGGGTCCTTCAAGGCGGCTACACCTTC. Supplemented by reference TRBV5-8 and TRBJ1-2, the full variable domain reads EAGVTQSPTHLIKTRGQQATLRCSPISGHTSVYWYQQALGLGLQFLLWYDEGEERNRGNFPPRFSGRQFPNYSSELNVNALELEDSALYLCASSSPPRVLQGGYTFGSGTRLTVV.